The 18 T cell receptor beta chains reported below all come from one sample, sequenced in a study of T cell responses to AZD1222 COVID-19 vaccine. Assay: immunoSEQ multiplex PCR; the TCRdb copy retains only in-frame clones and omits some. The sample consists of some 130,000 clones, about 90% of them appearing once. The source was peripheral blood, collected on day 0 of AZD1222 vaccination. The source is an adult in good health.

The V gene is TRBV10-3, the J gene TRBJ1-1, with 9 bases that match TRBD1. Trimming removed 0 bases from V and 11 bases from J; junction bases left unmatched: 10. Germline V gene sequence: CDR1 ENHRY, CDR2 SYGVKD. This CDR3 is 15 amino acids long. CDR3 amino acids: CAISESRDRAGTAFF. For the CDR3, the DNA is TGTGCCATCAGTGAGTCTCGGGACAGGGCCGGGACCGCTTTCTTT.

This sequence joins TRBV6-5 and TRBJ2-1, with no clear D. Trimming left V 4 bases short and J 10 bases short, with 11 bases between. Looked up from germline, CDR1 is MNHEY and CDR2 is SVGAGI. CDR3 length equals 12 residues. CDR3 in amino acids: CASSLVGYEQFF. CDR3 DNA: TGTGCCAGCAGTTTGGTGGGATACGAGCAGTTCTTC.

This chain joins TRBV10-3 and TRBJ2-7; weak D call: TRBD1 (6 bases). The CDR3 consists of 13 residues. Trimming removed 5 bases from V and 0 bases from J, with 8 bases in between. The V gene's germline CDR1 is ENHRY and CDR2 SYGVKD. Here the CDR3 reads CAISRDNSYEQYF. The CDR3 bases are TGTGCCATCAGTCGGGACAACTCCTACGAGCAGTACTTC.

CDR3: CASSYGVEQFF. The CDR3 DNA reads TGTGCCAGCAGCTATGGCGTTGAGCAGTTCTTC. This chain joins TRBV7-2 and TRBJ2-1; D is ambiguous. CDR1 and CDR2 (germline): SGHTA, FQGNSA. The V and J ends lost 4 bases and 9 bases respectively, with 7 bases between them. The length of the CDR3 is 11 residues.

The CDR3 is CASSRLPGGESFREQYF. The CDR3 DNA reads as TGTGCCAGCTCCCGCTTGCCGGGAGGAGAATCTTTTAGGGAGCAGTACTTC. This rearrangement joins TRBV18 to TRBJ2-7; 7 positions agree with TRBD2. The CDR3 runs 17 residues. Germline V CDR1 and CDR2: KGHSH, LQKENI. V lost 6 bases and J lost 7; bases outside the gene matches: 21.

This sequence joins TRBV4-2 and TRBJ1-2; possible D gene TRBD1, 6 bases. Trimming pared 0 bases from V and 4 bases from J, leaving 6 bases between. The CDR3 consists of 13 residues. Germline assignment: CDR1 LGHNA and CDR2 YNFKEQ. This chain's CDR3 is CASSQEQGYGYTF. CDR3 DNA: TGTGCCAGCAGCCAAGAACAGGGCTATGGCTACACCTTC.

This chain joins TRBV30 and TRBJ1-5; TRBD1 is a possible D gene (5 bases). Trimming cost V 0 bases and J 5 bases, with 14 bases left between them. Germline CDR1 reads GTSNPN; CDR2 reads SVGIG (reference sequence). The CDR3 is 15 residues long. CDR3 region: CAWSVRAIGDQPQHF. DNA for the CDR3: TGTGCCTGGAGTGTACGGGCCATAGGGGATCAGCCCCAGCATTTT.

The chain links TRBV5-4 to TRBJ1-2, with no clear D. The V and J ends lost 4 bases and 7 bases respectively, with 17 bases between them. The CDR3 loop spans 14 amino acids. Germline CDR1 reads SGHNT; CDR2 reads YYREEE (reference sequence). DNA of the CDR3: TGTGCCAGCAGCCCGGCCGGACGTGTGGGTGGCTACACCTTC. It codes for CASSPAGRVGGYTF.

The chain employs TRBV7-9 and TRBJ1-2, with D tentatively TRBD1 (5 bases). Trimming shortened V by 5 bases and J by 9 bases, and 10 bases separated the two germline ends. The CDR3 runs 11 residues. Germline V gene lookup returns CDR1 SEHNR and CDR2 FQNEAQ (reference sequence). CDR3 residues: CASSTDSSYTF. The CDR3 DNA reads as TGTGCCAGCAGCACCGACAGCAGCTACACCTTC.

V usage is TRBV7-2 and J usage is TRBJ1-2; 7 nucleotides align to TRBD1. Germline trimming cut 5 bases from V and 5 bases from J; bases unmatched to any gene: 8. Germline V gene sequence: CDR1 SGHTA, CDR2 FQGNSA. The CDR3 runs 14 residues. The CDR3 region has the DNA TGTGCCAGCAGCCCAGACAGGGTACTATATGGCTACACCTTC. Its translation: CASSPDRVLYGYTF.

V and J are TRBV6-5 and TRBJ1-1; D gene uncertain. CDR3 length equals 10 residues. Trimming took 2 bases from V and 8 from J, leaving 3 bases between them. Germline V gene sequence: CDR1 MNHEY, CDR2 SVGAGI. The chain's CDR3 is CASSYREAFF. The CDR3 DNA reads TGTGCCAGCAGTTACAGGGAAGCTTTCTTT.

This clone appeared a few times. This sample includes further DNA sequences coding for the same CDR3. Here the CDR3 DNA reads TGTGCCAGCAGCGTTGAGGGTAGCTCCTACGAGCAGTACTTC. The encoded protein is CASSVEGSSYEQYF. V is TRBV9 and J is TRBJ2-7, with D perhaps TRBD2 (5 bases). The CDR3 is 14 residues long. Germline V gene sequence: CDR1 SGDLS, CDR2 YYNGEE. V lost 2 bases, J lost 0 bases, and 9 bases lay in between. Using reference TRBV9 and TRBJ2-7 for the parts outside the CDR3, the full variable domain is DSGVTQTPKHLITATGQRVTLRCSPRSGDLSVYWYQQSLDQGLQFLIQYYNGEERAKGNILERFSAQQFPDLHSELNLSSLELGDSALYFCASSVEGSSYEQYFGPGTRLTVT.

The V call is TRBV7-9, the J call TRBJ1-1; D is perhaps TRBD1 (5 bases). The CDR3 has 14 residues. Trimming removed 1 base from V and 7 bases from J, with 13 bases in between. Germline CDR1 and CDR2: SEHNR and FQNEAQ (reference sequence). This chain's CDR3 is CASSLEGVQGEAFF. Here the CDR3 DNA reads TGTGCCAGCAGCTTAGAGGGAGTGCAGGGTGAAGCTTTCTTT.

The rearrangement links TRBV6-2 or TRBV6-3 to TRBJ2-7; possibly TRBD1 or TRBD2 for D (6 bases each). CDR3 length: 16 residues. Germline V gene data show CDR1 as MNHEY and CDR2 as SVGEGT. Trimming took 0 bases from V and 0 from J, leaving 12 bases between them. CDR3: CASSYSSGALSYEQYF. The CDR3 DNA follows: TGTGCCAGCAGTTACTCGTCGGGGGCCCTCTCCTACGAGCAGTACTTC.

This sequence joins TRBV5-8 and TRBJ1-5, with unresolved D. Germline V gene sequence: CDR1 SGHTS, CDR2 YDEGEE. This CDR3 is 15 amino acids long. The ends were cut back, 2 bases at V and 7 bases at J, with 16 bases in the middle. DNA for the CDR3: TGTGCCAGCAGCTTTGGATGGGGAGCAAACCAGCCCCAGCATTTT. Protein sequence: CASSFGWGANQPQHF. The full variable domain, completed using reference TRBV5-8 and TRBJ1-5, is EAGVTQSPTHLIKTRGQQATLRCSPISGHTSVYWYQQALGLGLQFLLWYDEGEERNRGNFPPRFSGRQFPNYSSELNVNALELEDSALYLCASSFGWGANQPQHFGDGTRLSIL.

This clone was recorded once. The CDR3 region has the DNA TGTGCCAGTAGCCGTGCCGGGACTAGCGGGATTGGGACCCAGTACTTC. Translated, it gives CASSRAGTSGIGTQYF. V is TRBV19 and J is TRBJ2-5; TRBD2 matches 13 bases. J gave up 7 bases and V 6 bases, and 11 bases lay outside the gene matches. CDR1 and CDR2 (germline): LNHDA, SQIVND (reference sequence). The CDR3 contains 16 residues.

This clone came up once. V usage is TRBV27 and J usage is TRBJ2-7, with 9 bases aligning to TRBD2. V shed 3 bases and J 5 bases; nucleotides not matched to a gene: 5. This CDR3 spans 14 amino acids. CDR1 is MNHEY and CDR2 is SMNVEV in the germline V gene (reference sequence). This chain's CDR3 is CASSFLAGIDEQYF. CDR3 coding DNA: TGTGCCAGCAGTTTCCTAGCGGGGATCGACGAGCAGTACTTC.

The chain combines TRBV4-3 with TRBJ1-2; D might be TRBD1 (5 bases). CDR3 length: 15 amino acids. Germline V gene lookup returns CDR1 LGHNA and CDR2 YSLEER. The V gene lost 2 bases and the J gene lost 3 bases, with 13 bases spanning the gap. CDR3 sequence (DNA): TGCGCCAGCAGCCAAAACCCGAGAGGGGACTATGGCTACACCTTC. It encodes CASSQNPRGDYGYTF.